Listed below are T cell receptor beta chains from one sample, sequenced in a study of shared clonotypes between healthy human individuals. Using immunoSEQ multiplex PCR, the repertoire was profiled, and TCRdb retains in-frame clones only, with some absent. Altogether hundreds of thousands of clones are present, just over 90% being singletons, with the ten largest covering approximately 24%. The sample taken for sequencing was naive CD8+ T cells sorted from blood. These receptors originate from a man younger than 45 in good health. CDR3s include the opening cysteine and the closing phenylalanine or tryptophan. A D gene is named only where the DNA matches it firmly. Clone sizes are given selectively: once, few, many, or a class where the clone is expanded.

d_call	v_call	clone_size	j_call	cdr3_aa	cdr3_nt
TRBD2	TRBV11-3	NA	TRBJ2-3	CASSFHGRAADTQYF	TGTGCCAGCAGCTTCCACGGGAGGGCGGCAGATACGCAGTATTTT
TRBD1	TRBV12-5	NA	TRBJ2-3	CASALGQGTDTQYF	TGTGCTAGTGCCCTGGGACAGGGCACAGATACGCAGTATTTT
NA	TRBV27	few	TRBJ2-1	CASSSTFQSSYNEQFF	TGTGCCAGCAGTTCCACCTTTCAGAGCTCCTACAATGAGCAGTTCTTC
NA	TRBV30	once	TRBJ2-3	CAWSLSISTDTQYF	TGTGCCTGGAGTCTCTCCATTAGCACAGATACGCAGTATTTT
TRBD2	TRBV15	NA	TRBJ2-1	CATSPTRLAGLGNNEQFF	TGTGCCACCAGCCCGACTAGACTAGCGGGTTTGGGGAACAATGAGCAGTTCTTC
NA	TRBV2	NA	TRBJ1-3	CASSDLGQPAGNTIYF	TGTGCCAGCAGTGACCTTGGCCAACCGGCTGGAAACACCATATATTTT
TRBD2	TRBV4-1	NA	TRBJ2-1	CASSRQAGVDDEQFF	TGCGCCAGCAGTCGCCAGGCGGGAGTGGACGATGAGCAGTTCTTC
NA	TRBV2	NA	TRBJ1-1	CAGQENTEAFF	TGTGCCGGGCAAGAGAACACTGAAGCTTTCTTT
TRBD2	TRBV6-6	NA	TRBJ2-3	CASSYVAGAYTDTQYF	TGTGCCAGCAGTTACGTAGCGGGAGCGTACACAGATACGCAGTATTTT
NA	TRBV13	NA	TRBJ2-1	CASSNTARTSYEQFF	TGTGCCAGCAGCAATACAGCCCGAACTAGTTATGAGCAGTTCTTC
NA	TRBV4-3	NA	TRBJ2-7	CASSQDGSSKRSSYEQYF	TGCGCCAGCAGCCAAGATGGGTCAAGTAAGAGGAGCTCCTACGAGCAGTACTTC
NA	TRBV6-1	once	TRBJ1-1	CASSEFRRVNTEAFF	TGTGCCAGCAGTGAATTCAGGAGAGTGAACACTGAAGCTTTCTTT
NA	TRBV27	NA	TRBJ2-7	CASSFSSGTLLYEQYF	TGTGCCAGCAGTTTCTCCTCTGGGACTCTCCTCTACGAGCAGTACTTC
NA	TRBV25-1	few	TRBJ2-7	CASSDGLSYEQYF	TGTGCCAGCAGTGATGGCCTCTCCTACGAGCAGTACTTC
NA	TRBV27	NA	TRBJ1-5	CASSLNGAQPQHF	TGTGCCAGCAGTTTAAATGGGGCCCAGCCCCAGCATTTT
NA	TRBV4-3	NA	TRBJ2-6	CASSQDGGAGANVLTF	TGCGCCAGCAGCCAAGATGGGGGCGCTGGGGCCAACGTCCTGACTTTC
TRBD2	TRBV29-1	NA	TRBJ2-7	CSVEKSGSFAEQYF	TGCAGCGTTGAAAAAAGCGGGAGTTTCGCCGAGCAGTACTTC
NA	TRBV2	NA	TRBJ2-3	CAIRVRGPHF	TGTGCCATCCGTGTCAGGGGTCCACATTTT
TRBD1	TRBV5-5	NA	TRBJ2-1	CASYPGTGYNEQFF	TGTGCCAGCTACCCCGGGACAGGTTACAATGAGCAGTTCTTC
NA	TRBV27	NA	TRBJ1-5	CASSYTGAASNQPQHF	TGTGCCAGCAGTTACACGGGGGCGGCTAGCAATCAGCCCCAGCATTTT
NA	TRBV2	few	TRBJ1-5	CASSDSGTDSNQPQHF	TGTGCCAGCAGTGATTCAGGGACTGATAGCAATCAGCCCCAGCATTTT
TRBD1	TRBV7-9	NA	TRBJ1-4	CASSNRDREREKLFF	TGTGCCAGCAGCAACCGGGACAGGGAGCGCGAAAAACTGTTTTTT
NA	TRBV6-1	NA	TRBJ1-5	CASSEGLQLSNQPQHF	TGTGCCAGCAGTGAGGGGCTCCAGCTTAGCAATCAGCCCCAGCATTTT
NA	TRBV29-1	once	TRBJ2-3	CSVERQGDTQYF	TGCAGCGTTGAAAGGCAAGGGGATACGCAGTATTTT
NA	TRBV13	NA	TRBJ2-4	CASSSTMGAGGPEAKNIQYF	TGTGCCAGCAGCTCAACGATGGGCGCCGGGGGGCCCGAGGCCAAAAACATTCAGTACTTC
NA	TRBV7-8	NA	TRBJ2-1	CASSRTRLFADEQFF	TGTGCCAGCAGCCGGACACGACTATTCGCCGATGAGCAGTTCTTC
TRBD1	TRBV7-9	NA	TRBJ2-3	CASSTDRQGSTDTQYF	TGTGCCAGCAGCACCGACCGACAGGGCAGCACAGATACGCAGTATTTT
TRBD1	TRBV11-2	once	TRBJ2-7	CASSLSDRPYEQYF	TGTGCCAGCAGCCTATCGGACAGGCCCTACGAGCAGTACTTC
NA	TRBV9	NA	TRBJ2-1	CASSATPSDYNEQFF	TGTGCCAGCAGCGCGACCCCTTCGGACTACAATGAGCAGTTCTTC
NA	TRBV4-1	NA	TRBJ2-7	CASSHPGSGSALYEQYF	TGCGCCAGCAGCCATCCTGGGTCCGGTAGCGCGCTCTACGAGCAGTACTTC
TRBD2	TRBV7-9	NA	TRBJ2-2	CASSILAGAGELFF	TGTGCCAGCAGCATACTAGCGGGAGCCGGGGAGCTGTTTTTT
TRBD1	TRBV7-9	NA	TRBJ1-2	CASSSTGTGYGYTF	TGTGCCAGCAGCTCAACCGGGACAGGCTATGGCTACACCTTC
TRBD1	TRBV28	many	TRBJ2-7	CASSLGQGLLTYEQYF	TGTGCCAGCAGTCTAGGACAGGGACTGCTGACCTACGAGCAGTACTTC
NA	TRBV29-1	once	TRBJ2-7	CSVPGGTGSSYEQYF	TGCAGCGTTCCAGGCGGGACGGGAAGCTCCTACGAGCAGTACTTC
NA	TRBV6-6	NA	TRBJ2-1	CASSYQVQGNEQFF	TGTGCCAGCAGTTACCAAGTACAGGGAAATGAGCAGTTCTTC